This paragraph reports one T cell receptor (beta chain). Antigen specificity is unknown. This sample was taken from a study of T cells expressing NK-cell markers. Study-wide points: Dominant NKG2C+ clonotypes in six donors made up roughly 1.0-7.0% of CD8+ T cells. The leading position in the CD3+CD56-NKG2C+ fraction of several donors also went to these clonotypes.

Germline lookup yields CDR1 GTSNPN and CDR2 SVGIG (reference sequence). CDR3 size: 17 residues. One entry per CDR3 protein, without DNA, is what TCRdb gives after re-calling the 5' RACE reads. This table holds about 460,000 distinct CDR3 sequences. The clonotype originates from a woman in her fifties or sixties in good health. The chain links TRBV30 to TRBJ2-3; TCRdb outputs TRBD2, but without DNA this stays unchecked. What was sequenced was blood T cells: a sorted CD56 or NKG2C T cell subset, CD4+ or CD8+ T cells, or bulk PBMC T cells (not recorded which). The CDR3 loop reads CALSASTSGTDTDTQYF.